The text below deals with one T cell receptor (beta chain). Its specificity is not known. It was the approximately 130-subject validation cohort, separate from the approximately 670-subject first cohort, to which the donors belonged. This table comes from immunoSEQ multiplex PCR, and its TCRdb copy is limited to in-frame clones, with some not included. The sample records 180,000 or so clones, around nine tenths being singletons. These data belong to a study of cytomegalovirus exposure and HLA in healthy donors. Overall study results and limits: The authors enumerated some 160 TCR beta chains as linked to cytomegalovirus.

The CDR3 contains 12 residues. In germline, CDR1 is GTSNPN, CDR2 SVGIG (reference sequence). V lost 4 bases and J lost 5, with 11 bases in between. Sequenced sample: PBMCs. This sequence joins TRBV30 and TRBJ1-2; D is unclear. The sequence was collected from a man aged 30 to 39 in good health and CMV-seropositive. CDR3 protein: CAWISTSYGYTF. The CDR3 coding sequence is TGTGCCTGGATCTCGACCTCTTATGGCTACACCTTC.